This record looks at one T cell receptor (beta chain) sequence and its context. Its antigen is currently unknown. The data belong to a study of OX40 agonist ivuxolimab in advanced cancers. Study at large: The dose-escalation group included hepatocellular carcinoma, melanoma, renal cell carcinoma and head and neck cancer. Three individuals attained partial responses, comprising one hepatocellular carcinoma case and two cutaneous melanoma cases. Patients were 82.7% male with ages about 23 to 79, mean approximately 62.

The study's findings and limits: CD4+ and CD8+ T cells in blood underwent clonal expansion by week 6 at 0.1 to 3.0 mg/kg.

Only in-frame clones appear in the TCRdb table, and some are missing; sequencing was by immunoSEQ multiplex PCR. This table holds about 50,000 clones, less than 85% found once. Trimming took 6 bases from V and 5 from J, leaving 4 bases between them. This CDR3 spans 11 amino acids. Germline-derived CDR1 and CDR2 are MNHNY and SVGAGI (reference sequence). The clonotype originates from an adult with an advanced solid tumor such as melanoma, head and neck, liver or kidney cancer. Sequencing was performed on CD4+ or CD8+ T cells sorted from blood, taken in a trial of the OX40 agonist ivuxolimab. The rearrangement joins TRBV6-6 to TRBJ1-4; no reliable D call. CDR3 bases: TGTGCCAGCAGGCTGAATGAAAAACTGTTTTTT. It yields the protein CASRLNEKLFF.